These T cell receptor beta chains were read from a single sample in a study of shared T cell receptors in the human thymus. The table came from immunoSEQ multiplex PCR; TCRdb's copy has only in-frame clones and leaves some out. The table lists about 500,000 clones, more than 75% of them singletons. These data were also filed under a second study, of human thymus T cells.

Specimen: thymocytes. These receptors all stem from a boy younger than two with a congenital heart defect. The conserved cysteine and the conserved F or W are not part of the CDR3 here.

TRBJ1-6 | TRBV5-6 | ASSLPPGSVLH
TRBJ2-2 | TRBV10-1 | ATGGSRTGELF
TRBJ2-3 | TRBV29-1 | SVGRLAGTDTQY
TRBJ2-5 | TRBV15 | ATSGAGTQETQY
TRBJ2-7 | TRBV4-3 | ASSRGQGYEQY
TRBJ2-3 | TRBV4-2 | ASSQDPESTDTQY
TRBJ2-7 | TRBV4-1 | ASSPRTSGSSYEQY
TRBJ2-7 | TRBV10-1 | ASSRSGDHGEQY
TRBJ2-1 | TRBV7-2 | ASSLASSSYNEQF
TRBJ2-3 | TRBV27 | ASSLIHPRFITDTQY
TRBJ2-5 | TRBV5-6 | ASSPCGGSRETQY
TRBJ2-7 | TRBV27 | ASSLRGIRTYEQY
TRBJ2-7 | TRBV5-8 | ASSVGQDYEQY
TRBJ2-5 | TRBV27 | ASSLSAGGGETQY
TRBJ2-1 | TRBV5-4 | ASSLVAGRSNEQF
TRBJ1-2 | TRBV10-3 | AIRGRDSTNYGYT
TRBJ1-1 | TRBV29-1 | SDKGEFAEAF
TRBJ2-7 | TRBV12-5 | ASGLVLGLAGNSSYEQY
TRBJ2-2 | TRBV5-4 | ASSPRGTGELF
TRBJ2-7 | TRBV4-2 | ASSQDLAGGSSYEQY
TRBJ2-5 | TRBV30 | AWSTRAAGAQETQY
TRBJ1-1 | TRBV5-8 | ASRGGRTEAF
TRBJ2-7 | TRBV4-3 | ASSQVGTSGYEQY
TRBJ1-2 | TRBV4-2 | ASSQNFRGGDASGTNYGYT
TRBJ2-3 | TRBV4-3 | ASSQDRGLAGDTQY
TRBJ2-7 | TRBV4-3 | ASSQLRGAYEQY
TRBJ1-4 | TRBV28 | ASTWGTGTTNEKLF
TRBJ1-5 | TRBV19 | ASSPTAITGERGPQH
TRBJ1-4 | TRBV27 | ASRSGGTNEKLF
TRBJ2-1 | TRBV4-2 | ASSLDALLAGGYEQF
TRBJ1-1 | TRBV5-1 | ASSLEGGTEAF
TRBJ1-1 | TRBV4-1 | ASSPEGETEAF
TRBJ2-7 | TRBV14 | ASSGRGYSSYEQY
TRBJ1-1 | TRBV18 | ASSPPDSLVNTEAF
TRBJ2-1 | TRBV4-1 | ASSHSSGSSEQF
TRBJ2-2 | TRBV11-3 | ASSLGQGKKNTGELF
TRBJ2-5 | TRBV19 | ASSTSSSWNQETQY
TRBJ2-1 | TRBV4-1 | ASSHTKTSGDNEQF
TRBJ1-3 | TRBV4-2 | ASSQDIPGSGNTIY
TRBJ2-1 | TRBV25-1 | ASSGREGSNEQF
TRBJ2-2 | TRBV2 | ASTEGADPGELF
TRBJ2-1 | TRBV7-2 | ASSLSLFDRVYNEQF
TRBJ2-2 | TRBV10-3 | AIKRDRGTGELF
TRBJ1-1 | TRBV4-1 | ASSQVGVMNTEAF
TRBJ2-1 | TRBV2 | ASSLTGVSYNEQF
TRBJ2-1 | TRBV2 | ASSNQGTGTYNEQF
TRBJ2-7 | TRBV5-4 | ASSLAPGLAGGGSYEQY
TRBJ1-3 | TRBV14 | ASSQDSGRNTIY
TRBJ2-1 | TRBV10-2 | ASSGLRDRTYNEQF
TRBJ2-7 | TRBV4-2 | ASSLGRGSKDEQY
TRBJ2-1 | TRBV30 | AWGGGGDDEQF
TRBJ1-3 | TRBV2 | ASSEARGDLGNTIY
TRBJ1-3 | TRBV28 | ASRPLGGASGNTIY
TRBJ2-7 | TRBV27 | ASSPRDRAYEQY
TRBJ2-4 | TRBV5-6 | ASSEAGEVQKNIQY
TRBJ2-1 | TRBV5-4 | ASWGSGRNEQF
TRBJ2-5 | TRBV6-5 | ATKTGEAETQY
TRBJ2-1 | TRBV5-6 | ASSSGTGGNNEQF
TRBJ2-5 | TRBV25-1 | ASRLAGGPRETQY